These T cell receptor beta chains were read from a single sample in a study of blood T cells in healthy people across ages. One entry per CDR3 protein, called by TCRdb with MiXCR from the 5' RACE reads. Counted here are around 800,000 distinct CDR3 sequences, roughly 44% occurring once; the ten biggest clones make up 15% to 25%. Sequencing was performed on blood. Receptors were obtained from a man aged 55 to 70 in good health. The conserved cysteine and the conserved F or W are not part of the CDR3 here. Each record gives: J gene, V gene, CDR3 protein.

J: TRBJ2-7
V: TRBV5-8
CDR3: ASSWAGTTPPEQY

J: TRBJ2-7
V: TRBV4-1
CDR3: ASSQDGENYEQY

J: TRBJ2-6
V: TRBV15
CDR3: ATSRDITGFNSGANVLT

J: TRBJ2-7
V: TRBV20-1
CDR3: SALVPRSYEQY

J: .
V: TRBV30
CDR3: AWSASRTYEQY

J: TRBJ2-1
V: TRBV2
CDR3: ASSEWLAKENNEQF

J: TRBJ2-2
V: TRBV27
CDR3: ASSHGLGPNTGELF

J: TRBJ1-4
V: TRBV20-1
CDR3: SARVLANEKLF

J: TRBJ1-5
V: TRBV20-1
CDR3: SAGNFGLSNRPQH

J: TRBJ2-1
V: TRBV5-1
CDR3: ASSQGSLTIEANEQF

J: TRBJ2-5
V: TRBV7-2
CDR3: ASSYGGMGETQY

J: TRBJ2-5
V: TRBV15
CDR3: ATSREGREETQY

J: TRBJ2-7
V: TRBV29-1
CDR3: SVENGGRY

J: TRBJ1-2
V: TRBV12-3/TRBV12-4
CDR3: ASSVGSGYGYT

J: TRBJ2-5
V: TRBV11-1
CDR3: ASSPGPPSETQY

J: .
V: TRBV12-3/TRBV12-4
CDR3: ASSSARVHEQY

J: TRBJ2-1
V: TRBV7-2
CDR3: ASSLVGGSTQF

J: TRBJ2-6
V: TRBV5-1
CDR3: AISDRGVSGANVLT

J: TRBJ2-1
V: TRBV20-1
CDR3: SVETSGSSEQF

J: TRBJ2-7
V: TRBV7-2
CDR3: ASSLGRGESYEQY

J: TRBJ2-1
V: TRBV7-9
CDR3: ASSGRDRANEQF

J: TRBJ2-1
V: TRBV12-3/TRBV12-4
CDR3: ASSQTGPYNEQF

J: TRBJ2-3
V: TRBV28
CDR3: ASRSGWRGDTDTQY

J: TRBJ2-7
V: TRBV28
CDR3: ASSPQGSRSYEQY

J: TRBJ2-1
V: TRBV7-2
CDR3: ASSLEASGRNEQF

J: TRBJ2-7
V: TRBV6-5
CDR3: ASSPGSQSSYEQY

J: TRBJ1-4
V: TRBV20-1
CDR3: SAREASTVLNEKLF

J: TRBJ2-5
V: TRBV2
CDR3: ASSAGRGQGY

J: TRBJ2-7
V: TRBV20-1
CDR3: SASSPQTYEQY

J: TRBJ2-7
V: TRBV7-2
CDR3: ASSSTNAQY

J: TRBJ2-3
V: TRBV5-6
CDR3: ASSPFRGTDAQY

J: TRBJ2-7
V: TRBV4-1
CDR3: ASSHPDRYYEQY

J: TRBJ2-1
V: TRBV5-1
CDR3: ASSSNTSARQYNEQF

J: TRBJ2-1
V: TRBV10-3
CDR3: AISESNTLGGNEQF

J: TRBJ2-3
V: TRBV7-2
CDR3: ASSRPPGLAPDTQY

J: TRBJ2-5
V: TRBV20-1
CDR3: SASPGLGVETQY